Reported below is one T cell receptor beta chain. Its antigen is undetermined. Germline CDR1 reads LGHNT; CDR2 reads FRNRAP. The CDR3 sequence is 15 residues long. Trimming took off 1 base at V and 0 bases at J, with 7 bases between the two ends. This sample was included in a study of T-cell reconstitution after alpha-beta-depleted transplantation in children. Regarding the study as a whole: Recipient T cells and thymic progenitors that survived gave rise to the high TCRbeta diversity observed at day 60 in some patients. Approximately two months post-transplant, alpha-beta T cells reportedly originated from several hundred expanded graft clones. Diversity and T-cell counts at one year after transplant derived mostly from new T cells.

Unique molecular identifiers were incorporated when the TCRbeta library was constructed. TCRdb itself ran the PCR reads through MiXCR, one entry per CDR3 protein. The sample includes about 870,000 distinct CDR3 sequences, approximately 15% seen only once; the top ten take approximately 5%. This rearrangement joins TRBV12-5 to TRBJ1-5; no reliable D call. The sequencing here drew on PBMCs, mostly from graft donor cells, taken 360 days after TCRalphabeta/CD19-depleted stem cell transplant. This sequence was found in a male patient younger than 18 who had a stem cell transplant for acute lymphoblastic leukemia, so the T cells may come from the graft donor. CDR3 sequence (DNA): TGTGCTAGTGGTTTGGACCGCCTTAGCAATCAGCCCCAGCATTTT. Its translation is CASGLDRLSNQPQHF.